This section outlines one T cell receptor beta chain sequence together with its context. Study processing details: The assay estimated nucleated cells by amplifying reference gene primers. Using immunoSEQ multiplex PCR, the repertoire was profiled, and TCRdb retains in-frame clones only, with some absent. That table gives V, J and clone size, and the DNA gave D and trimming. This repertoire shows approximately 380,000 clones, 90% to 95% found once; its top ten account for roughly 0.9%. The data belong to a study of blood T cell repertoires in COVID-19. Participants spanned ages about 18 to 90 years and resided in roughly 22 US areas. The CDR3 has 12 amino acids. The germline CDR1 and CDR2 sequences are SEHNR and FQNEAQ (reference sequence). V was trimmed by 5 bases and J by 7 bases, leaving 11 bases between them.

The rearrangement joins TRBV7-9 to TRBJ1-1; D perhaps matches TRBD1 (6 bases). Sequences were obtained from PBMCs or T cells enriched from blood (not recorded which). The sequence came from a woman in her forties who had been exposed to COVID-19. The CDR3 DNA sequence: TGTGCCAGCAGCCGGACAGAAATTGAAGCTTTCTTT. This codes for CASSRTEIEAFF.